This T cell receptor (beta chain) was found in a study of CD8 T cells in Susac syndrome. Between the trimmed V and J ends, which lost 4 bases and 3 bases, there was a span of 15 bases. Germline values: CDR1 SQVTM, CDR2 ANQGSEA. The CDR3 consists of 15 residues. Random hexamers were used to reverse transcribe the RNA input (about 0.5 to 1 ug). TCRdb re-derived calls from the immunoSEQ multiplex PCR reads in MiXCR, one entry per CDR3 protein. The profile shows 180,000 or so distinct CDR3 sequences, roughly 94% of them singletons. Concerning this clonotype itself: Its matching antigen is unknown.

Findings and caveats of the study: The Susac syndrome CD4+ T cell repertoires displayed no clonal expansion.

V gene TRBV29-1 combines with J gene TRBJ2-2; D possibly uses TRBD1 or TRBD2 (5 bases each). The TCR sequence derives from a human donor with Susac syndrome. Source material: CD4+ T cells from PBMCs. CDR3 protein: CSVGLGDVDTGELFF. The CDR3 nucleotides are TGCAGCGTTGGCCTGGGGGACGTGGACACCGGGGAGCTGTTTTTT.